One and the same sample provided the 2 T cell receptor beta chains below, sequenced in a study of beta chain features in type 1 diabetes. Every isolated RNA sample was fully reverse transcribed, so sequencing captured expressed TCRB transcripts. The protocol was immunoSEQ multiplex PCR, while the TCRdb copy is restricted to in-frame clones and leaves out a portion. The table records approximately 470,000 clones, 30% of them present only once. Specimen: naive CD4+ T cells from blood. The receptors stem from a man in his late teens or twenties in good health.

The chain couples TRBV30 to TRBJ1-1, with 8 bases aligning to TRBD1. With 4 bases clipped from V and 1 base from J, the junction kept 2 bases outside the gene matches. The CDR3 contains 13 residues. The V gene's germline CDR1 is GTSNPN and CDR2 SVGIG (reference sequence). CDR3: CAWMGTGNTEAFF. CDR3 nucleotide sequence: TGTGCCTGGATGGGGACAGGGAACACTGAAGCTTTCTTT.

The chain combines TRBV5-6 with TRBJ2-2; D gene ambiguous. Germline CDR1 SGHDT, CDR2 YYEEEE. The V end was cut by 4 bases, the J end by 4 bases, with 5 bases between. The CDR3 extends over 12 amino acids. The CDR3 DNA is TGTGCCAGCAGCCCCGTCACCGGGGAGCTGTTTTTT. Its translation is CASSPVTGELFF.